The sequence of this T cell receptor (beta chain) was determined in a study of cytomegalovirus exposure and HLA in healthy donors. Notes on the study in general: HLA alleles showed associations with 15,000 to 20,000 TCR beta sequences in a later analysis, at a 0.05 false discovery rate.

The PCR had 60 Vbeta and 13 Jbeta primers. TCRdb's table, derived via immunoSEQ multiplex PCR, lists solely in-frame clones and lacks some. The data contain under 110,000 clones, 65% to 85% of them singletons. Looked up from germline, CDR1 is LGHNA and CDR2 is YSLEER. The CDR3 length is 15 residues. V lost 1 base and J 2 bases, leaving 12 bases between the germline ends. It was healthy bone marrow donors who served as donors. In the case of this clone: Its antigen is still unknown.

The V and J genes are TRBV4-3 and TRBJ2-7; possibly TRBD1 for D (5 bases). The source is a male donor in good health and CMV-seropositive. The specimen sequenced was PBMCs. The DNA for the CDR3 is TGCGCCAGCAGCCAAGGGCGGACACCCACCTACGAGCAGTACTTC. Translating it yields CASSQGRTPTYEQYF.